This passage covers 18 T cell receptor beta chains from one sample sequenced in a study of cytomegalovirus exposure and HLA in healthy donors. The primer mix had 60 Vbeta and 13 Jbeta primers. Repertoires were generated with immunoSEQ multiplex PCR, while TCRdb's copy carries only in-frame clones and drops some. The sample records some 95,000 clones, 80% being singletons. The sequenced sample was PBMCs. The receptors here all came from a man in his thirties or forties in good health and CMV-seronegative.

The V and J genes are TRBV9 and TRBJ1-1; D is ambiguous. This CDR3 comprises 15 residues. Germline V gives CDR1 SGDLS, CDR2 YYNGEE. V lost 1 base and J 2 bases, leaving 12 bases between the germline ends. CDR3 DNA sequence: TGTGCCAGCAGCGTATCTGGGCAGTTCAACACTGAAGCTTTCTTT. Encoded protein: CASSVSGQFNTEAFF.

This clone was seen a single time. CDR3 sequence reads: CASSPLSGGRDTQYF. For the CDR3, the DNA is TGTGCCAGCAGCCCACTTAGCGGGGGGCGAGATACGCAGTATTTT. This chain links TRBV7-6 with TRBJ2-3, with 10 nucleotides matching TRBD2. The CDR3 totals 15 residues. J lost 5 bases, V lost 5 bases, and 7 bases had no gene match. Germline V gene lookup returns CDR1 SGHVS and CDR2 FNYEAQ.

V and J are TRBV5-1 and TRBJ1-3; 11 bases agree with TRBD1. Germline V CDR1 and CDR2: SGHRS, YFSETQ. CDR3 length: 15 amino acids. V lost 4 bases, J lost 4 bases, and 4 bases stayed unmatched. CDR3 nucleotide sequence: TGCGCCAGCAGCCCGGACAGGGGGCCAGGAAACACCATATATTTT. It specifies CASSPDRGPGNTIYF.

The gene calls are TRBV5-1 and TRBJ2-5; 10 nucleotides line up with TRBD1. The CDR3 is 15 residues long. After removal of 2 bases from V and 5 bases from J, the junction contained 6 bases not matched to a gene. Germline CDR1 reads SGHRS; CDR2 reads YFSETQ. CDR3 sequence reads: CASSFDRGLRETQYF. The CDR3 DNA sequence: TGCGCCAGCAGCTTTGACAGGGGGCTACGGGAGACCCAGTACTTC.

DNA of the CDR3: TGTGCCAGCAGTGTTGACAGGACCGAGCAGTACTTC. Protein sequence: CASSVDRTEQYF. The chain recombines TRBV2 with TRBJ2-7, with D possibly being TRBD1 (6 bases). Trimming pared 4 bases from V and 6 bases from J, leaving 10 bases between. Germline values: CDR1 SNHLY, CDR2 FYNNEI. This CDR3 comprises 12 residues.

V usage is TRBV5-4 and J usage is TRBJ1-3; D might be TRBD1 (5 bases). The CDR3 spans 14 residues. Germline CDR1 is SGHNT and CDR2 is YYREEE (reference sequence). V dropped 5 bases and J dropped 0 bases, with 9 bases sitting between them. The CDR3, as DNA: TGTGCCAGCAGAGGGCAGGGCTCTGGAAACACCATATATTTT. This sequence encodes CASRGQGSGNTIYF.

This chain links TRBV27 with TRBJ2-3; D remains unclear. Between the trimmed V and J ends, which lost 2 bases and 6 bases, there was a span of 15 bases. The CDR3 loop spans 15 amino acids. Germline V gene sequence: CDR1 MNHEY, CDR2 SMNVEV (reference sequence). CDR3 nucleotides: TGTGCCAGCAGTTTAACGTCAGGCCGAAGGGATACGCAGTATTTT. As protein: CASSLTSGRRDTQYF.

This clone was seen only a few times. The CDR3 sequence is CASSQDAGTSDEQFF. CDR3 in DNA: TGTGCCAGCAGCCAAGATGCAGGGACTAGCGACGAGCAGTTCTTC. The V and J genes are TRBV4-2 and TRBJ2-1, with TRBD2 matching 10 bases. After removal of 0 bases from V and 10 bases from J, the junction contained 6 bases not matched to a gene. The CDR3 extends over 15 amino acids. Germline V gene lookup returns CDR1 LGHNA and CDR2 YNFKEQ.

This clone turned up a few times. The DNA of the CDR3 is TGTGCCAGCAGTTACTCGACTAGTTACGAGCAGTTCTTC. Protein sequence: CASSYSTSYEQFF. V gene TRBV6-5 combines with J gene TRBJ2-1; maybe TRBD2 (6 bases). CDR3 length: 13 residues. Germline loops: CDR1 MNHEY, CDR2 SVGAGI. Deletions cut 0 bases from V and 10 bases from J, with 10 bases between.

As for this clone: This sample also contains other DNA sequences that code for the same CDR3. V gene TRBV5-1 combines with J gene TRBJ2-7, with D hard to call. Germline CDR1 is SGHRS and CDR2 is YFSETQ. Trimming left V 1 base short and J 4 bases short, with 9 bases between. The CDR3 sequence is 13 residues long. The CDR3 here is CASSLSDGYEQYF. The CDR3 DNA reads TGCGCCAGCAGCTTGTCTGACGGGTACGAGCAGTACTTC.

The V and J genes are TRBV7-2 and TRBJ1-4; D is uncertain. This CDR3 region has 14 residues. In germline, CDR1 is SGHTA, CDR2 FQGNSA. Trimming cost V 2 bases and J 6 bases, with 10 bases left between them. As DNA, the CDR3 is TGTGCCAGCAGCTTAATGAGGGCCGATGAAAAACTGTTTTTT. Protein: CASSLMRADEKLFF.

This chain uses TRBV7-7 with TRBJ2-3; 9 bases align to TRBD1. The CDR3 runs 15 residues. V was pared by 5 bases and J by 1 base, with 4 bases of the junction left unmatched. Looked up from germline, CDR1 is SSHAT and CDR2 is FNYEAQ (reference sequence). CDR3 in DNA: TGTGCCAGCAGCCCCGGGACAGGGCGCACAGATACGCAGTATTTT. It is translated as CASSPGTGRTDTQYF.

The rearrangement uses TRBV7-6 and TRBJ2-5; TRBD1 is a possible D gene (5 bases). Germline CDR1 is SGHVS and CDR2 is FNYEAQ. This CDR3 comprises 14 residues. Between the trimmed V and J ends, which lost 1 base and 4 bases, there was a span of 10 bases. The CDR3 nucleotides are TGTGCCAGCAGCTTAGTTGGACAAGCAGAGACCCAGTACTTC. The encoded protein is CASSLVGQAETQYF.

This clone was seen ten or more times. The V and J genes are TRBV7-9 and TRBJ2-1, with a tentative D call TRBD2 (5 bases). From germline, CDR1 is SEHNR and CDR2 FQNEAQ (reference sequence). V lost 2 bases to trimming and J lost 7 bases, with 12 bases between them. The CDR3 spans 14 residues. In DNA form, the CDR3 reads TGTGCCAGCAGCTTATCCTCCTCGGGGAATGAGCAGTTCTTC. This encodes CASSLSSSGNEQFF.

In its sample, this clone was seen once. The junction shows a germline mismatch at one end, possibly a read error. CDR3 sequence: CASSQGTFALAGVHF. CDR3 DNA: TGCGCCAGCAGCCAAGGGACTTTCGCCTTGGCGGGAGTCCACTTC. The chain joins TRBV4-1 to TRBJ2-5; TRBD2 matches at 7 bases. The CDR3 totals 15 residues. Germline lookup yields CDR1 MGHRA and CDR2 YSYEKL.

The chain's CDR3 is CASSSTGSHGYTF. The DNA of the CDR3 is TGCGCCAGCAGCTCCACAGGGTCCCATGGCTACACCTTC. The chain has TRBV5-1 and TRBJ1-2, with D tentatively TRBD1 (6 bases). Germline lookup yields CDR1 SGHRS and CDR2 YFSETQ. CDR3 size: 13 residues. The V end lost 3 bases, the J end lost 6 bases, and 12 bases lay between the germline ends. Complete variable domain (other parts from reference TRBV5-1 and TRBJ1-2): KAGVTQTPRYLIKTRGQQVTLSCSPISGHRSVSWYQQTPGQGLQFLFEYFSETQRNKGNFPGRFSGRQFSNSRSEMNVSTLELGDSALYLCASSSTGSHGYTFGSGTRLTVV.

With regard to this clone: At one end the junction does not follow the germline gene, possibly because of a read error. The V gene is TRBV7-6, the J gene TRBJ1-5, with 12 bases that match TRBD1. CDR1 is SGHVS and CDR2 is FNYEAQ in the germline V gene. This CDR3 has 15 amino acids. CDR3 sequence: CASSLGTGGNQPQHF. CDR3 bases: TGTGCCAGCAGCTTGGGGACAGGGGGCAACCAGCCCCAGCATTTT.

V usage is TRBV28 and J usage is TRBJ2-7; 8 nucleotides line up with TRBD2. The V segment lost 4 bases and the J segment 3 bases; nucleotides outside the gene matches: 8. The CDR3 extends over 15 amino acids. Germline V gene sequence: CDR1 MDHEN, CDR2 SYDVKM. CDR3: CASSSPGGSLYEQYF. Written as DNA, the CDR3 is TGTGCCAGCAGTTCCCCGGGGGGGAGCCTCTACGAGCAGTACTTC.